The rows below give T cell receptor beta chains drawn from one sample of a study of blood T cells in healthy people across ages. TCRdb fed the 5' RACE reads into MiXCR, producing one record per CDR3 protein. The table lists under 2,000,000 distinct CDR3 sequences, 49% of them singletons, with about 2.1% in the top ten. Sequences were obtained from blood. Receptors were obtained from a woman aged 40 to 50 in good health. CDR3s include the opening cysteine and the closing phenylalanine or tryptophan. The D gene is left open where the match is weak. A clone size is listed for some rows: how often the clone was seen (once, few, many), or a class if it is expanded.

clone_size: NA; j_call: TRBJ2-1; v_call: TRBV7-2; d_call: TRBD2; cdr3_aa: CASSLLIASGGAHNEQFF; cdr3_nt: TGTGCCAGCAGCTTATTAATCGCTAGCGGGGGGGCTCACAATGAGCAGTTCTTC
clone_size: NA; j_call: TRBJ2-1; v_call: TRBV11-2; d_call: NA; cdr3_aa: CASSPSYAGSDEQFF; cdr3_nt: TGTGCCAGCAGCCCTAGCTACGCGGGGTCTGATGAGCAGTTCTTC
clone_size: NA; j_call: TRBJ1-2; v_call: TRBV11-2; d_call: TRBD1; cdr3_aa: CASSNSRGQLFRYGYTF; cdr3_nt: TGTGCCAGCAGCAATTCAAGGGGACAGCTTTTTAGATATGGCTACACCTTC
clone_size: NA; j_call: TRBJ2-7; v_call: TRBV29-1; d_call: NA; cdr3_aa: CSGNMGGEQYF; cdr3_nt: TGCAGCGGCAACATGGGAGGCGAGCAGTACTTC
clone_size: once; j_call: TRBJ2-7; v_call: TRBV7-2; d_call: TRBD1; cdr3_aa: CASSRQGAQAYEQYF; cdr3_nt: TGTGCCAGCAGCAGACAGGGGGCTCAAGCCTACGAGCAGTACTTC
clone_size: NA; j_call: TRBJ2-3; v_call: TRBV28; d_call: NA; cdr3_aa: CASSLGQIGDTQYF; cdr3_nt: TGTGCCAGCAGTTTAGGACAGATTGGAGATACGCAGTATTTT
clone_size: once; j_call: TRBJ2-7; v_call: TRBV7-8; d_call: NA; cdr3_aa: CASTSPVYAEQYF; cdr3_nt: TGTGCCAGCACCTCGCCCGTTTACGCCGAGCAGTACTTC
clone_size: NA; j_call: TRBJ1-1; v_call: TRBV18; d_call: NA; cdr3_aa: CASSPQPTQPNTEAFF; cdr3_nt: TGTGCCAGCTCACCCCAGCCCACACAACCGAACACTGAAGCTTTCTTT
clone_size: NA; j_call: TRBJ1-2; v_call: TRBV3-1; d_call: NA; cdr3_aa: CASSHLQGYGYTF; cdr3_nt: TGTGCCAGCAGCCACCTACAGGGATATGGCTACACCTTC
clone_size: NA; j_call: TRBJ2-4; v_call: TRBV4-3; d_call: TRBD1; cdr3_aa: CASSPSTGGLIQYF; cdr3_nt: TGCGCCAGCAGCCCCAGTACAGGGGGCTTAATTCAGTACTTC
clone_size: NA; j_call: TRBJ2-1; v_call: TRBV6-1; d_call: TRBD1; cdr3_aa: CASSDRDRGPGEQFF; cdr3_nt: TGTGCCAGCAGTGATCGGGACAGGGGTCCCGGTGAGCAGTTCTTC
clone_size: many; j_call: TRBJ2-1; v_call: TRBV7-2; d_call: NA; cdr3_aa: CASSSPPGGGEQFF; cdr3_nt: TGTGCCAGCAGCTCGCCCCCGGGGGGCGGTGAGCAGTTCTTC
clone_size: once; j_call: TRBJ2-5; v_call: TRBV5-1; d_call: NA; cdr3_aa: CASTIAGIEQYF; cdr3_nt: TGCGCCAGCACCATTGCGGGTATTGAGCAGTACTTC
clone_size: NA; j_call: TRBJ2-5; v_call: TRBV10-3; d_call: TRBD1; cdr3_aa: CAISKQTGGQETQYF; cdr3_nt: TGTGCCATCAGTAAGCAGACAGGGGGCCAAGAGACCCAGTACTTC
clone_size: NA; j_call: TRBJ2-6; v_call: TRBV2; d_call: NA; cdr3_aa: CVSSRSSGANVLTF; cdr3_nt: TGTGTCAGCAGTCGCTCCTCTGGGGCCAACGTCCTGACTTTC
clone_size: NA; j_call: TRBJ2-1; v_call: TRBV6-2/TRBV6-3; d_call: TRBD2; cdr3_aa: CASSDPAGGLNEQFF; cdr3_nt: TGTGCCAGCAGCGACCCAGCGGGGGGACTCAATGAGCAGTTCTTC
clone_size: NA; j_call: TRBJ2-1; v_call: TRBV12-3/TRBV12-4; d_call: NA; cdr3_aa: CASSPQLYGEQFF; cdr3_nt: TGCGCCAGCAGTCCCCAATTGTACGGTGAGCAGTTCTTC
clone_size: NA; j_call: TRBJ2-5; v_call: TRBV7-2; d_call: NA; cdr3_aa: CASSLSSEGVETQYF; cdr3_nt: TGTGCCAGCAGCTTATCTTCAGAAGGGGTAGAGACCCAGTACTTC
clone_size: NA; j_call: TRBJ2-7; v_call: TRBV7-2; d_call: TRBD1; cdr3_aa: CASSQRSGTAYEQYF; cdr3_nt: TGTGCCAGCAGCCAGAGATCCGGGACAGCATACGAGCAGTACTTC
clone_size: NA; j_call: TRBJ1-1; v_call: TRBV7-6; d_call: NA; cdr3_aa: CASSLSWDSGTEAFF; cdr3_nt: TGTGCCAGCAGCTTATCGTGGGACTCGGGGACTGAAGCTTTCTTT
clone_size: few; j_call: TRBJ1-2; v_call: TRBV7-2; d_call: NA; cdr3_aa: CASSLVGGHNNYGYTF; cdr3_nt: TGTGCCAGCAGCTTAGTCGGGGGGCACAATAACTATGGCTACACCTTC
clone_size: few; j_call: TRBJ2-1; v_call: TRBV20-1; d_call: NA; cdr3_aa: CSASLRGAYNEQFF; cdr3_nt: TGCAGTGCTAGTTTGAGGGGGGCATACAATGAGCAGTTCTTC
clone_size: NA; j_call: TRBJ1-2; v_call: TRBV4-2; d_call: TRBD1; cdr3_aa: CACSQDPGTGVGGYTF; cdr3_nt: TGTGCCTGCAGCCAAGACCCCGGGACAGGGGTTGGTGGCTACACCTTC
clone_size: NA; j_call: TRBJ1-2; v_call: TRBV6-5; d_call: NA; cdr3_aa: CASSYSGDGSYGYTF; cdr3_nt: TGTGCCAGCAGTTACTCAGGGGACGGTAGCTATGGCTACACCTTC
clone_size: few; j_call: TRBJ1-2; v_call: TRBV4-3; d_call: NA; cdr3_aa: CASSQPDSTHGGYTF; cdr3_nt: TGCGCCAGCAGCCAACCGGATTCCACTCACGGGGGCTACACCTTC
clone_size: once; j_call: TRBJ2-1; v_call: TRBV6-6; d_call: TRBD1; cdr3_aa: CASETGQGARNEQFF; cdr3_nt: TGTGCCAGCGAGACGGGACAGGGGGCGAGAAATGAGCAGTTCTTC
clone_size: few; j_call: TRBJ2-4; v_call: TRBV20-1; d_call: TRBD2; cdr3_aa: CSVSGGHRSIQYF; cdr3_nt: TGCAGTGTATCGGGGGGGCATCGGAGCATTCAGTACTTC
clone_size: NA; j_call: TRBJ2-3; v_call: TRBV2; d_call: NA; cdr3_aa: CASSDHGTNAQYF; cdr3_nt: TGTGCCAGCAGTGACCACGGGACAAACGCGCAGTATTTT
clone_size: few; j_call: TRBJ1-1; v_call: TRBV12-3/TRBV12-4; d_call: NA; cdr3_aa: CASSRGQNTEAFF; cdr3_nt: TGTGCCAGCAGTCGTGGACAGAACACTGAAGCTTTCTTT
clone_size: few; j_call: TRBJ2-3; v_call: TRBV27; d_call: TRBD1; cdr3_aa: CASMTRQGGTDTQYF; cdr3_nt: TGTGCCAGCATGACTCGGCAGGGGGGCACAGATACGCAGTATTTT
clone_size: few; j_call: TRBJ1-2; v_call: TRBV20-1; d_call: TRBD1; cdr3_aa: CSAPQGAGGYTF; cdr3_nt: TGCAGTGCTCCCCAGGGGGCGGGGGGCTACACCTTC
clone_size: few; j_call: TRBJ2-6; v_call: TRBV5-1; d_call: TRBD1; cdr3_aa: CASSLFGTGESSGANVLTF; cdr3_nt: TGCGCCAGCAGCTTGTTCGGGACAGGGGAAAGCTCTGGGGCCAACGTCCTGACTTTC
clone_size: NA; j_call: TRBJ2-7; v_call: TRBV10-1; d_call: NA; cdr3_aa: CASKKARRGLKRPQYF; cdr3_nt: TGCGCCAGCAAAAAGGCTCGGCGGGGGCTAAAGAGACCCCAGTACTTC
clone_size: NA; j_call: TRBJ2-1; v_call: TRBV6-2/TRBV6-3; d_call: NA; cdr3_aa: CASSYALYNEQFF; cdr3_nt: TGTGCCAGCAGTTACGCACTCTACAATGAGCAGTTCTTC
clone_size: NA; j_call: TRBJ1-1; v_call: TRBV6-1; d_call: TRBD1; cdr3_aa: CASSEWTGTEAFF; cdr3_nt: TGTGCCAGCAGTGAATGGACAGGAACTGAAGCTTTCTTT
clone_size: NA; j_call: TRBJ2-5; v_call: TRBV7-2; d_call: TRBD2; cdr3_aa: CASSVAGRLETQYF; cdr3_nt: TGTGCCAGCAGCGTAGCGGGGCGTTTGGAGACCCAGTACTTC
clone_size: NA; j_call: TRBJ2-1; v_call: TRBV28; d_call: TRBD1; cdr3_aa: CASNPNRGTYNEQFF; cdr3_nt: TGTGCCAGCAACCCGAACAGGGGGACCTACAATGAGCAGTTCTTC
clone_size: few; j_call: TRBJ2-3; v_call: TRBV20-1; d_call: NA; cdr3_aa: CSAESRTHSTDTQYF; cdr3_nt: TGCAGTGCTGAGAGCCGGACGCATAGCACAGATACGCAGTATTTT
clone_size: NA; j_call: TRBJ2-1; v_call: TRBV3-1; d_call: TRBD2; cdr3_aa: CASSQPGERGAPYNEQFF; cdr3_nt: TGTGCCAGCAGCCAACCAGGGGAGCGGGGGGCCCCCTACAATGAGCAGTTCTTC
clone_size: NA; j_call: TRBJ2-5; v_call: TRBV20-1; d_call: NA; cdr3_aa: CSARGPGDGTQYF; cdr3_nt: TGCAGTGCTAGAGGTCCCGGGGATGGGACCCAGTACTTC
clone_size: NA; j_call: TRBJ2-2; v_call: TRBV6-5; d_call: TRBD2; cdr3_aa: CASSYQRGGGELFF; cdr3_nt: TGTGCCAGCAGTTACCAGCGGGGGGGCGGGGAGCTGTTTTTT
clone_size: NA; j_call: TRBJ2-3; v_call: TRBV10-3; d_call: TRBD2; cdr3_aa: CAISERAGRTDTQYF; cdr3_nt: TGTGCCATCAGTGAGAGAGCGGGGCGGACAGATACGCAGTATTTT
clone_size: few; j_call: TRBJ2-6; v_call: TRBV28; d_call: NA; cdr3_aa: CASTGSFAGANVLTF; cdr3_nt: TGTGCCAGCACAGGGTCATTCGCTGGGGCCAACGTCCTGACTTTC
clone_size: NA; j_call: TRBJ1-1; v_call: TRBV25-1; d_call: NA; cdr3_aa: CASSDVVGRAFF; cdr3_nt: TGTGCCAGCAGTGATGTTGTAGGACGGGCTTTCTTT
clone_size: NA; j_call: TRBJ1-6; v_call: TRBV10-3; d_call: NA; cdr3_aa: CAISESLADSYNSPLHF; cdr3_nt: TGTGCCATCAGTGAGTCGTTGGCAGACTCCTATAATTCACCCCTCCACTTT
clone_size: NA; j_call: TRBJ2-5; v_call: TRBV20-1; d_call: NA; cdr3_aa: CSATTSGGPLETQYF; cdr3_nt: TGCAGTGCTACCACATCCGGGGGACCATTGGAGACCCAGTACTTC
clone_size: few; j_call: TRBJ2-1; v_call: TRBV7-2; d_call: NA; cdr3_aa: CASSLATQNNEQFF; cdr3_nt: TGTGCCAGCAGCTTAGCGACCCAGAATAATGAGCAGTTCTTC
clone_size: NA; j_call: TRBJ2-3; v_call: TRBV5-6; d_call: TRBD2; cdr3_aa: CASSLARLAGRTDTQYF; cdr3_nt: TGTGCCAGCAGCTTGGCCAGGCTAGCGGGGCGCACAGATACGCAGTATTTT
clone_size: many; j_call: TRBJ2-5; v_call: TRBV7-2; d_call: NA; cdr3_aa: CASSLKGVLETQYF; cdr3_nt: TGTGCCAGCAGCTTGAAGGGAGTTTTAGAGACCCAGTACTTC
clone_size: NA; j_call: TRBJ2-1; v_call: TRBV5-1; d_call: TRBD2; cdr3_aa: CASSLETSGGPEQFF; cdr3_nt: TGCGCCAGCAGCTTGGAGACTAGCGGTGGACCTGAGCAGTTCTTC
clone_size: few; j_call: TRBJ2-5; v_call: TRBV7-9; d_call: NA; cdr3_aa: CASSFVSDQETQYF; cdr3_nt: TGTGCCAGCAGCTTTGTGAGCGACCAAGAGACCCAGTACTTC
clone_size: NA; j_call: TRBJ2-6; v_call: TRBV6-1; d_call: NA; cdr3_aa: CASKLRGSGANVLTF; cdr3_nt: TGTGCCAGTAAACTCAGGGGCTCTGGGGCCAACGTCCTGACTTTC
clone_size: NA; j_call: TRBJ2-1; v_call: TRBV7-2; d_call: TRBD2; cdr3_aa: CASSYLGLAGSNEQFF; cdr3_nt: TGTGCCAGCAGCTACCTGGGACTAGCGGGGTCTAATGAGCAGTTCTTC
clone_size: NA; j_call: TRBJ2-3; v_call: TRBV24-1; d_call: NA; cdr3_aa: CATSDPSATDTQYF; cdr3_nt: TGTGCCACCAGTGATCCTTCCGCAACAGATACGCAGTATTTT
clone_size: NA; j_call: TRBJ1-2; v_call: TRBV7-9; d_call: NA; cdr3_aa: CASSLAPGWGYTF; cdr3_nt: TGTGCCAGCAGCTTAGCCCCTGGATGGGGCTACACCTTC
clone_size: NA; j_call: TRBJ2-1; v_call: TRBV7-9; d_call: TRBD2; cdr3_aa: CACSPTLAGDDNEQFF; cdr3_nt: TGTGCCTGCAGCCCAACTCTGGCGGGGGATGACAATGAGCAGTTCTTC
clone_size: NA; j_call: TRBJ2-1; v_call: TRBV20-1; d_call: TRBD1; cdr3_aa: CSALRDSYNEQFF; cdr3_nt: TGCAGTGCTCTCCGGGACAGCTACAATGAGCAGTTCTTC